What follows describes a single T cell receptor beta chain. Its specificity is unknown. The source of the sample is a study of cytomegalovirus exposure and HLA in healthy donors. Study outcomes and limitations: Reports described diagnosis of cytomegalovirus status by the classifier as highly specific and sensitive. The finding came from a later analysis; first-cohort TCR clusters tended to co-occur in the roughly 120 validation repertoires.

The V and J ends lost 6 bases and 1 base, in that order; junction bases with no gene match: 7. The germline V gene has CDR1 SGHRS and CDR2 YFSETQ. The CDR3 totals 15 residues. Profiled with immunoSEQ multiplex PCR; TCRdb holds only in-frame clones, not every one. Counted here are about 220,000 clones, 85% to 90% occurring once; the ten biggest clones make up roughly 3%. Sequenced input: PBMCs. This chain connects TRBV5-1 to TRBJ2-3; TRBD1 matches 8 bases. The sequence was collected from a woman under 30 in good health and CMV-seronegative. DNA of the CDR3: TGCGCCAGCACCTTCCAGGGGGCTCGCACAGATACGCAGTATTTT. Its protein product is CASTFQGARTDTQYF. Filled out from reference TRBV5-1 and TRBJ2-3, the complete variable domain reads KAGVTQTPRYLIKTRGQQVTLSCSPISGHRSVSWYQQTPGQGLQFLFEYFSETQRNKGNFPGRFSGRQFSNSRSEMNVSTLELGDSALYLCASTFQGARTDTQYFGPGTRLTVL.